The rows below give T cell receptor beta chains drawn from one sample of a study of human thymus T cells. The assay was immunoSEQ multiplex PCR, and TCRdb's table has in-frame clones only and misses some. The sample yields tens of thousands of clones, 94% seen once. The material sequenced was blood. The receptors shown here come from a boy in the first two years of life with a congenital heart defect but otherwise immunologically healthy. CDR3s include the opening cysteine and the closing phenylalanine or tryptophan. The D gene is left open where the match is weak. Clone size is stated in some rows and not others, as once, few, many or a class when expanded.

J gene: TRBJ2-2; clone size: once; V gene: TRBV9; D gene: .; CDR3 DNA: TGTGCCAGCAGCCCCCCGGGACTCAACACCGGGGAGCTGTTTTTT; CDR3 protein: CASSPPGLNTGELFF
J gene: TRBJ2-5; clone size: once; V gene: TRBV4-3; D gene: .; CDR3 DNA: TGCGCCAGCAGCCAAGATAGGGGAGAGACCCAGTACTTC; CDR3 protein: CASSQDRGETQYF
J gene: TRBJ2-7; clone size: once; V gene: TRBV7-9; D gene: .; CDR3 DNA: TGTGCCAGCAGCCCCGATTCGAGCTCCTACGAGCAGTACTTC; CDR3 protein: CASSPDSSSYEQYF
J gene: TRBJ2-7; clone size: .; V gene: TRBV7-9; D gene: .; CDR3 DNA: TGTGCCAGCAGCCGCCTGGGTCTTAAACGGCCTCACGAGCAGTACTTC; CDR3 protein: CASSRLGLKRPHEQYF
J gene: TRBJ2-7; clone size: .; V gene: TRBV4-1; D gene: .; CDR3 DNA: TGCGCCAGCAGCCCACAGGAGTCCACCTACGAGCAGTACTTC; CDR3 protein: CASSPQESTYEQYF
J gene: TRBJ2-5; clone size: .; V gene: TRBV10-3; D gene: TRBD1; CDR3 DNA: TGTGCCATCAGGCCGGGACAGGGAGAGACCCAGTACTTC; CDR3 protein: CAIRPGQGETQYF
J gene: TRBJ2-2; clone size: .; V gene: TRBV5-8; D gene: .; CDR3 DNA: TGTGCCAGCAGCCCCGGGTACAGAAGATCCGGGGAGCTGTTTTTT; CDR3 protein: CASSPGYRRSGELFF
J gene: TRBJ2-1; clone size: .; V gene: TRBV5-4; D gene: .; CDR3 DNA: TGTGCCAGCAGCTTGGCAATGGAGCAGTTCTTC; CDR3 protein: CASSLAMEQFF
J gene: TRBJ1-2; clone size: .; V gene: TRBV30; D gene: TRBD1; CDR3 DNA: TGTGCCTGGAGTGTCAGCCGGGACAGTTATGGCTACACCTTC; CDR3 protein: CAWSVSRDSYGYTF
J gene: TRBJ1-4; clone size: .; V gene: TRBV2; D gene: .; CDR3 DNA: TGTGCCAGCAGTGGGGAGGGAACTAATGAAAAACTGTTTTTT; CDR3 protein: CASSGEGTNEKLFF
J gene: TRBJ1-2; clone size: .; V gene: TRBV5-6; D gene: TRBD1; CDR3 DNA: TGTGCCAGCAGCTTCGGGGACAGGGGTTATGGCTACACCTTC; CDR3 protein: CASSFGDRGYGYTF
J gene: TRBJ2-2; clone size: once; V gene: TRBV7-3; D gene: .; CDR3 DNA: TGTGCCAGCAGCTTGGACACCGGGGAGCTGTTTTTT; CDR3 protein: CASSLDTGELFF
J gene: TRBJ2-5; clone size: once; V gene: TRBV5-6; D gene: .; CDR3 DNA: TGTGCCAGCAGCGAGGGCAGGAGGACCCAGTACTTC; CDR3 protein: CASSEGRRTQYF
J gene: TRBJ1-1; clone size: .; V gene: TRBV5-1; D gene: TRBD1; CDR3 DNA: TGCGCCAGCAGCCCAATCGGGACAGGGGGGAGAGCTGAAGCTTTCTTT; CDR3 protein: CASSPIGTGGRAEAFF
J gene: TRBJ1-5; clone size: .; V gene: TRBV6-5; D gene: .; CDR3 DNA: TGTGCCAGCAGTTACTCGATCGTTCAGCCCCAGCATTTT; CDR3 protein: CASSYSIVQPQHF
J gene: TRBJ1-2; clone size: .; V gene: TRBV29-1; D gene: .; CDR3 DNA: TGCAGCGTCGGGGGTGGCTACACCTTC; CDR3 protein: CSVGGGYTF
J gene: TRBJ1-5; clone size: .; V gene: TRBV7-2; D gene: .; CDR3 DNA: TGTGCCAGCAGCTTAGATCAGCCCCAGCATTTT; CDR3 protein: CASSLDQPQHF
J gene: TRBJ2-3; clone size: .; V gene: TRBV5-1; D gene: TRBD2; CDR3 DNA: TGCGCCAGCAGCTTGGCCCCTAGCGGGGGGACTAGCACAGATACGCAGTATTTT; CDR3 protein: CASSLAPSGGTSTDTQYF
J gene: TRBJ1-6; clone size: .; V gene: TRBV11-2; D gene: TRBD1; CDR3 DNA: TGTGCCAGCAGCACCTATGGACAGGGGCGCTCCTATAATTCACCCCTCCACTTT; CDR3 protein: CASSTYGQGRSYNSPLHF
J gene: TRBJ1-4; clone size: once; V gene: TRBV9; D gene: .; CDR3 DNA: TGTGCCAGCAGCGCCGGAGGGGGGCCTAATGAAAAACTGTTTTTT; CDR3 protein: CASSAGGGPNEKLFF
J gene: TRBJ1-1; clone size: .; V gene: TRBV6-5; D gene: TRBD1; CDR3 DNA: TGTGCCAGCAGTTACGGGGACAGGGTTGGAAATGAAGCTTTCTTT; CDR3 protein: CASSYGDRVGNEAFF
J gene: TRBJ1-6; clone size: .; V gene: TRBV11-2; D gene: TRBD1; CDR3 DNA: TGTGCCAGCAGCCCGACAGGGCCGGCATATAATTCACCCCTCCACTTT; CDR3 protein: CASSPTGPAYNSPLHF
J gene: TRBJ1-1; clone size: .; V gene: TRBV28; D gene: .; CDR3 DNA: TGTGCCAGCAGGCCCGGACAGACGGTTGAAGCTTTCTTT; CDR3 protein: CASRPGQTVEAFF
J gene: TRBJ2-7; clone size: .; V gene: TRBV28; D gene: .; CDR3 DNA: TGTGCCAGCAGTCTTGGGGCGTACGAGCAGTACTTC; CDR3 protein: CASSLGAYEQYF
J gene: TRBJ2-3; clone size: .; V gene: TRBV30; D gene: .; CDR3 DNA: TGTGCCTGGAGTGGAGGGGGGGCAGATACGCAGTATTTT; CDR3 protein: CAWSGGGADTQYF
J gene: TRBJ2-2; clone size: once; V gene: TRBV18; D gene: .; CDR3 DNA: TGTGCCAGCTCAAGGGCCGGGGAGCTGTTTTTT; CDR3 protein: CASSRAGELFF
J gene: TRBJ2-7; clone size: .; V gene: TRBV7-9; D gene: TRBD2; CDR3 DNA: TGTGCCAGCAGCGACAGGTCGGTAGCGGGGGTCGAGCAGTACTTC; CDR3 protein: CASSDRSVAGVEQYF
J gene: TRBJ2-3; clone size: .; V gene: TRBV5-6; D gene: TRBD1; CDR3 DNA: TGTGCCAGCAGCTTGGCAGGGGGAACAGATACGCAGTATTTT; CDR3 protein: CASSLAGGTDTQYF
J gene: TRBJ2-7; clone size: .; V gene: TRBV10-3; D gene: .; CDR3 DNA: TGTGCCATCAGTGAAAGGGACGGCTCCTACGAGCAGTACTTC; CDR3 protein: CAISERDGSYEQYF
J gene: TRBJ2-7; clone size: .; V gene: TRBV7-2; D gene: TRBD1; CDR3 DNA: TGTGCCAGCAGCTTAGGGACAGGTTTTTACGAGCAGTACTTC; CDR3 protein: CASSLGTGFYEQYF
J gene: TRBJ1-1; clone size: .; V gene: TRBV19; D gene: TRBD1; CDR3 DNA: TGTGCCAGTAGGACCCAATACAGGGGGAACACTGAAGCTTTCTTT; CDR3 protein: CASRTQYRGNTEAFF
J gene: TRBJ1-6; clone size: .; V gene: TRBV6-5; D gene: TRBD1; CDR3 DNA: TGTGCCAGCAGTTACTCGGACAGGGAAAGATCACCCCTCCACTTT; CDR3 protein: CASSYSDRERSPLHF